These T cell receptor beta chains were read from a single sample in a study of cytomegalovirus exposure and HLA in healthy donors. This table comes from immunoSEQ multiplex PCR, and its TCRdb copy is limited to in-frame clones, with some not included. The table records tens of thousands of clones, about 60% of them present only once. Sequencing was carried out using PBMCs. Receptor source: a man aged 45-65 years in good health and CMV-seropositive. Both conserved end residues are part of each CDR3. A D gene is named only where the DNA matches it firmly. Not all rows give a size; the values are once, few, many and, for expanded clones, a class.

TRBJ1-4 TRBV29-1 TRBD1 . CSALTLGGKREKLFF TGCAGCGCCCTAACCCTAGGGGGCAAGAGGGAAAAACTGTTTTTT
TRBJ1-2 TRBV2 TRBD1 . CASSGAGGGYGYTF TGTGCCAGCAGTGGGGCAGGGGGCGGCTATGGCTACACCTTC
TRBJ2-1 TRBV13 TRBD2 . CASSFSGAGYNEQFF TGTGCCAGCAGCTTCAGCGGGGCCGGATACAATGAGCAGTTCTTC
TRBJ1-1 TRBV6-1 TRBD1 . CASSVDRVNTEAFF TGTGCCAGCAGTGTAGACAGGGTGAACACTGAAGCTTTCTTT
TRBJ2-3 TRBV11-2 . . CASSRQSGHMATDTQYF TGTGCCAGCAGCAGGCAATCGGGACACATGGCCACAGATACGCAGTATTTT
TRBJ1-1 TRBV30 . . CAWSPIPSGVRTEAFF TGTGCCTGGAGCCCTATACCCTCCGGGGTACGGACTGAAGCTTTCTTT
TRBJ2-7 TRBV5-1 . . CASSLGRREEQYF TGCGCCAGCAGCTTGGGGCGGCGCGAGGAGCAGTACTTC
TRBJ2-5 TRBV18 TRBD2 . CASSPGLAPETQYF TGTGCCAGCTCACCAGGACTAGCGCCGGAGACCCAGTACTTC
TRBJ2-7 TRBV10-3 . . CAINSGGSSYEQYF TGTGCCATCAATTCAGGGGGGAGCTCCTACGAGCAGTACTTC
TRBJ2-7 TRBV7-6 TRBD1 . CASSLPGGQGYEQYF TGTGCCAGCAGCTTACCCGGCGGACAGGGGTACGAGCAGTACTTC
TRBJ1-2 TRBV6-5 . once CATKRAINDAVGYTF TGTGCCACCAAGCGGGCCATTAATGATGCTGTGGGCTACACCTTC
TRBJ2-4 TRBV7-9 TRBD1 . CASSLDRDQNIQYF TGTGCCAGCAGCTTGGACAGGGACCAAAACATTCAGTACTTC
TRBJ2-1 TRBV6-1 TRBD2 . CASAPGLAVYNEQFF TGTGCCAGCGCCCCGGGACTAGCGGTCTACAATGAGCAGTTCTTC
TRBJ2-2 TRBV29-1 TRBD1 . CSHGQGASGELFF TGCAGCCACGGACAGGGGGCCTCCGGGGAGCTGTTTTTT
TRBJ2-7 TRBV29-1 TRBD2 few CSVSSGTSGFYEQYF TGCAGCGTGAGCTCCGGGACTAGCGGGTTCTACGAGCAGTACTTC
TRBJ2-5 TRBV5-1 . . CASSLGQQETQYF TGCGCCAGCAGCTTGGGTCAGCAAGAGACCCAGTACTTC
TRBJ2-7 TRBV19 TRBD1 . CASSPGTGTYEQYF TGTGCCAGTAGTCCCGGGACAGGGACCTACGAGCAGTACTTC
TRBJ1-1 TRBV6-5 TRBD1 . CASHRGKGNTEAFF TGTGCCAGCCACAGGGGGAAGGGAAACACTGAAGCTTTCTTT
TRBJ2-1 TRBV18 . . CASSPTGNNEQFF TGTGCCAGCTCACCTACGGGGAACAATGAGCAGTTCTTC
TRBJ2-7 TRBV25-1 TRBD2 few CASRGTASGRVEQYF TGTGCCAGCAGGGGGACGGCTAGCGGGAGGGTCGAGCAGTACTTC
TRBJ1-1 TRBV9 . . CASSLTGNTEAFF TGTGCCAGCAGCCTGACAGGGAACACTGAAGCTTTCTTT
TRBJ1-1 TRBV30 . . CAWSVQRGGEAFF TGTGCCTGGAGTGTTCAGCGGGGTGGTGAAGCTTTCTTT
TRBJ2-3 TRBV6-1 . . CASSPGDSTQYF TGTGCCAGCAGCCCCGGGGACTCAACGCAGTATTTT
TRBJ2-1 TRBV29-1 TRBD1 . CSVTGQGYNEQFF TGCAGCGTGACGGGACAGGGATACAATGAGCAGTTCTTC
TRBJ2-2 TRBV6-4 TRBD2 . CATAALAGGTGELFF TGTGCCACCGCTGCACTAGCGGGAGGCACCGGGGAGCTGTTTTTT
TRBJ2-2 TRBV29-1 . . CSVESQSGAGELFF TGCAGCGTTGAAAGCCAGTCCGGGGCCGGGGAGCTGTTTTTT
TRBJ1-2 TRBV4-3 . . CASSQDYGDTNYGYTF TGCGCCAGCAGCCAAGATTACGGGGACACTAACTATGGCTACACCTTC
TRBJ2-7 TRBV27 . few CASSPHNSYEQYF TGTGCCAGCAGTCCCCACAATTCCTACGAGCAGTACTTC
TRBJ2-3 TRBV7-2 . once CASSPSLDTQYF TGTGCCAGCAGCCCCTCCCTCGATACGCAGTATTTT
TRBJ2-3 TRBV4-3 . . CASSQPPGLTTDTQYF TGCGCCAGCAGCCAACCACCGGGACTTACCACAGATACGCAGTATTTT
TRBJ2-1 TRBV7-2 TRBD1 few CASSLGDSPYNEQFF TGTGCCAGCAGCTTAGGGGACAGCCCTTACAATGAGCAGTTCTTC
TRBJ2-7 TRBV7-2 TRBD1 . CASSSRDRGVYEQYF TGTGCCAGCAGCTCCCGGGACAGGGGGGTCTACGAGCAGTACTTC
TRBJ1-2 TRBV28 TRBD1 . CASSFRDRGLDGYTF TGTGCCAGCAGCTTCCGGGACAGGGGGCTCGATGGCTACACCTTC
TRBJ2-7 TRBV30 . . CAWSVEVSPGFSYEQYF TGTGCCTGGAGTGTAGAAGTCAGTCCGGGGTTCTCCTACGAGCAGTACTTC
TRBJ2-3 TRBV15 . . CATSRGRADADTQYF TGTGCCACCAGCAGAGGGAGGGCCGACGCAGATACGCAGTATTTT
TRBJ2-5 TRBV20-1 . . CSAWAYETQYF TGCAGTGCTTGGGCTTATGAGACCCAGTACTTC
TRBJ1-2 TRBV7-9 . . CASSFGGDGYGYTF TGTGCCAGCAGCTTTGGAGGGGATGGCTATGGCTACACCTTC
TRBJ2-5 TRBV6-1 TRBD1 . CASRDRGDETQYF TGTGCCAGCAGAGACAGGGGTGATGAGACCCAGTACTTC
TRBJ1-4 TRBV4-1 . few CASSLRTGGVTNEKLFF TGCGCCAGCAGCCTCCGAACCGGGGGGGTAACTAATGAAAAACTGTTTTTT
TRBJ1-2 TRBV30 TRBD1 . CAWSDDRGLNGYTF TGTGCCTGGAGCGACGACAGGGGGCTAAATGGCTACACCTTC
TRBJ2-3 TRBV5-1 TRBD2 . CASSLQPSGASTDTQYF TGCGCCAGCAGCTTGCAGCCTAGCGGGGCTAGCACAGATACGCAGTATTTT
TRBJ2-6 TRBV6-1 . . CASSESLRTAGANVLTF TGTGCCAGCAGTGAAAGCCTGCGGACAGCTGGGGCCAACGTCCTGACTTTC
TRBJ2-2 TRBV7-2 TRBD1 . CASSPAGQGHTGELFF TGTGCCAGCAGCCCCGCGGGACAGGGGCACACCGGGGAGCTGTTTTTT
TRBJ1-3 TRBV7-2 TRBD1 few CASSLVSWGQVGNTIYF TGTGCCAGCAGCTTAGTCTCCTGGGGACAGGTCGGAAACACCATATATTTT
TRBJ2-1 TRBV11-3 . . CASSLEGGEQFF TGTGCCAGCAGCTTAGAGGGAGGTGAGCAGTTCTTC
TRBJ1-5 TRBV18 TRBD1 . CASSQGQGGREPQHF TGTGCCAGCTCACAAGGACAGGGGGGACGGGAGCCCCAGCATTTT
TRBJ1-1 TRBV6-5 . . CASSYSEGTTEAFF TGTGCCAGCAGTTACTCGGAGGGGACCACTGAAGCTTTCTTT
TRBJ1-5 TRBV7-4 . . CASRWPQHF TGTGCCAGCCGGTGGCCCCAGCATTTT
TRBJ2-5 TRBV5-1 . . CASSLISGGQETQYF TGCGCCAGCAGCTTGATATCGGGTGGGCAAGAGACCCAGTACTTC
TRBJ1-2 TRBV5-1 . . CASSLLGDYGYTF TGCGCCAGCAGCTTGTTGGGCGACTATGGCTACACCTTC
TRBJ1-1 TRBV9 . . CASSVVGGNTEAFF TGTGCCAGCAGCGTAGTGGGGGGGAACACTGAAGCTTTCTTT
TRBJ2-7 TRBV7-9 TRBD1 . CASSPGTVGEQYF TGTGCCAGCAGCCCAGGGACAGTTGGCGAGCAGTACTTC
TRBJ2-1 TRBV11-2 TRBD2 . CASGPGTSGYNEQFF TGTGCCAGCGGACCCGGGACTAGCGGTTACAATGAGCAGTTCTTC
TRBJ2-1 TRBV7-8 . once CASRRQVNEQFF TGTGCCAGCAGACGACAAGTCAATGAGCAGTTCTTC
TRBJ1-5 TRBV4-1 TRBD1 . CASSQAHGQGRLQHF TGCGCCAGCAGCCAAGCCCATGGACAGGGGAGGCTCCAGCATTTT